A single sample gave rise to the 21 T cell receptor beta chains below, sequenced in a study of cytomegalovirus exposure and HLA in healthy donors. Libraries were prepared by immunoSEQ multiplex PCR; TCRdb keeps only in-frame clonotypes and omits some of them. The sample has roughly 65,000 clones, approximately 92% seen once. The specimen sequenced was PBMCs. The receptors were sampled from a young man in good health and CMV-seropositive.

V is TRBV9 and J is TRBJ2-3; possible D gene TRBD2, 7 bases. The CDR3 has 16 residues. The germline V and J ends were trimmed by 4 bases and 8 bases, with 23 bases remaining between them. CDR1 and CDR2 from the germline V gene are SGDLS and YYNGEE. The CDR3 sequence: CASSQGGGRASGTQYF. CDR3 bases: TGTGCCAGCAGCCAAGGGGGTGGGAGGGCCTCTGGTACGCAGTATTTT.

The chain recombines TRBV7-2 with TRBJ2-7, with D possibly being TRBD1 (6 bases). Germline V gene sequence: CDR1 SGHTA, CDR2 FQGNSA. Between the trimmed V and J ends, which lost 1 base and 6 bases, there was a span of 10 bases. There are 13 residues in the CDR3. The CDR3 sequence: CASSLVARGEQYF. The CDR3 DNA sequence: TGTGCCAGCAGCTTAGTCGCCAGGGGCGAGCAGTACTTC.

The chain has TRBV28 and TRBJ2-5; 10 nucleotides match TRBD1. Germline V gene data show CDR1 as MDHEN and CDR2 as SYDVKM. The trim removed 6 bases at V and 3 bases at J, leaving 10 bases unmatched. This CDR3 is built from 16 residues. CDR3 in amino acids: CASSIPGQGKKETQYF. The DNA of the CDR3 is TGTGCCAGCAGCATACCGGGACAGGGGAAGAAAGAGACCCAGTACTTC.

This chain uses TRBV5-1 with TRBJ1-2; possibly TRBD1 for D (5 bases). Germline loops: CDR1 SGHRS, CDR2 YFSETQ. CDR3 length: 15 residues. Trimming shortened V by 0 bases and J by 5 bases, and 14 bases separated the two germline ends. The CDR3 region has the DNA TGCGCCAGCAGCTTGGCCGAGGCAGGGTGGTATGGCTACACCTTC. This sequence encodes CASSLAEAGWYGYTF.

The gene calls are TRBV21-1 and TRBJ2-7; whether TRBD1, the table's D call, matches the DNA was not checked. TRBV21-1 is an annotated pseudogene. The CDR3 is 14 residues long. The CDR3: CASSWGQDSYEQYF. The CDR3 DNA reads TGTGCCAGCAGCTGGGGACAGGACTCCTACGAGCAGTACTTC.

V gene TRBV5-8 combines with J gene TRBJ1-5, with TRBD1 matching 7 bases. This CDR3 is 16 amino acids long. CDR1 is SGHTS and CDR2 is YDEGEE in the germline V gene. The J segment lost 3 bases and the V segment lost 0 bases, leaving 6 bases of the junction unmatched. The CDR3 loop is CASSLAGTDSNQPQHF. The CDR3 bases are TGTGCCAGCAGCTTGGCCGGGACAGACTCCAATCAGCCCCAGCATTTT.

J is TRBJ1-5 and V is TRBV18; possibly TRBD1 for D (6 bases). The germline V gene encodes CDR1 KGHSH and CDR2 LQKENI. Trimming shortened V by 6 bases and J by 4 bases, and 16 bases separated the two germline ends. The CDR3 sequence is 15 residues long. The CDR3 coding sequence is TGTGCCAGCTCTGGGGGGGGCAGGGATAATCAGCCCCAGCATTTT. It codes for CASSGGGRDNQPQHF.

The genes are TRBV6-1 and TRBJ2-7; D gene ambiguous. V was clipped by 5 bases and J by 3 bases, with 5 bases between them. Germline values: CDR1 MNHNS, CDR2 SASEGT. This CDR3 has 11 residues. In DNA form, the CDR3 reads TGTGCCAGCAGTCAAATCTACGAGCAGTACTTC. It yields the protein CASSQIYEQYF.

This clone occurred once. The rearrangement links TRBV6-6 to TRBJ2-5; possibly TRBD2 for D (5 bases). The CDR3 has 14 amino acids. CDR1 and CDR2 (germline): MNHNY, SVGAGI (reference sequence). V was pared by 2 bases and J by 9 bases, with 16 bases between. The CDR3 coding sequence is TGTGCCAGCAGTTACCCCCGGGCGACGGAGGCCCAGTACTTC. Translating it yields CASSYPRATEAQYF.

This clone was picked up one time. The chain is built from TRBV27 and TRBJ2-5; D is undetermined. Deletions cut 2 bases from V and 7 bases from J, with 8 bases between. This CDR3 region has 12 residues. Germline CDR1 MNHEY, CDR2 SMNVEV (reference sequence). The CDR3: CASSLGGGTQYF. In DNA form, the CDR3 reads TGTGCCAGCAGTTTAGGCGGCGGGACCCAGTACTTC.

This clone was found a few times. This chain connects TRBV11-2 to TRBJ2-7; 7 bases agree with TRBD2. The junction had 10 bases not matched to a gene; V was cut back by 5 bases and J by 3 bases. Germline values: CDR1 SGHAT, CDR2 FQNNGV. The CDR3 is made up of 15 amino acids. The CDR3 is CASSPLGASGYEQYF. CDR3 DNA sequence: TGTGCCAGCAGCCCCCTCGGGGCTAGCGGCTACGAGCAGTACTTC.

The chain carries TRBV30 and TRBJ2-7; D remains ambiguous. The V end lost 2 bases, the J end lost 2 bases, and 7 bases lay between the germline ends. The germline gives CDR1 GTSNPN, CDR2 SVGIG (reference sequence). CDR3 size: 12 residues. The CDR3 is CAWSLGTYEQYF. The CDR3 DNA reads as TGTGCCTGGAGTCTAGGCACCTACGAGCAGTACTTC.

The gene calls are TRBV6-1 and TRBJ2-7; 14 bases match TRBD2. This CDR3 contains 15 residues. Germline CDR1 is MNHNS and CDR2 is SASEGT. The V gene end was trimmed by 4 bases and the J gene end by 7 bases; junction bases not matched to a gene: 6. The CDR3 nucleotides read TGTGCCAGCAGTGCGAGACTAGCGGGAGGGGATGAGCAGTACTTC. It codes for CASSARLAGGDEQYF.

The rearrangement uses TRBV6-5 and TRBJ2-1; TRBD2 aligns across 12 bases. Germline V CDR1 and CDR2: MNHEY, SVGAGI. The CDR3 spans 15 residues. V trimming: 6 bases; J trimming: 4 bases; junction bases outside the gene matches: 4. CDR3 in amino acids: CASSELAGGYNEQFF. The DNA of the CDR3 is TGTGCCAGCAGCGAACTAGCGGGAGGTTACAATGAGCAGTTCTTC.

The CDR3 protein is CASSELAGAGIQYF. CDR3 nucleotide sequence: TGTGCCAGCAGCGAATTAGCGGGGGCCGGCATTCAGTACTTC. V gene TRBV9 combines with J gene TRBJ2-4; 9 bases agree with TRBD2. The length of the CDR3 is 14 residues. V was clipped by 3 bases and J by 9 bases; unmatched bases: 7. Germline values: CDR1 SGDLS, CDR2 YYNGEE.

This sequence joins TRBV18 and TRBJ2-7; 7 nucleotides agree with TRBD2. The V segment lost 7 bases and the J segment 3 bases; nucleotides outside the gene matches: 6. Germline lookup yields CDR1 KGHSH and CDR2 LQKENI. The CDR3 runs 13 residues. The CDR3 protein is CASFHGGNYEQYF. The CDR3 DNA is TGTGCCAGCTTCCACGGGGGGAACTACGAGCAGTACTTC.

The genes are TRBV29-1 and TRBJ1-3; D ambiguous. The CDR3 is 13 residues long. V shed 5 bases and J shed 0 bases, with 8 bases lying between them. Germline V gene data show CDR1 as SQVTM and CDR2 as ANQGSEA. This chain's CDR3 is CSVFLSSGNTIYF. The CDR3, as DNA: TGCAGCGTTTTCCTGAGCTCTGGAAACACCATATATTTT. Together with reference TRBV29-1 and TRBJ1-3, the CDR3 gives the full variable domain: SAVISQKPSRDICQRGTSLTIQCQVDSQVTMMFWYRQQPGQSLTLIATANQGSEATYESGFVIDKFPISRPNLTFSTLTVSNMSPEDSSIYLCSVFLSSGNTIYFGEGSWLTVV.

This clone has just a few counts. This sequence joins TRBV6-6 and TRBJ1-5; TRBD1 might be the D (6 bases). This CDR3 has 13 residues. The V end was cut by 4 bases, the J end by 6 bases, with 10 bases between. The V gene's germline CDR1 is MNHNY and CDR2 SVGAGI (reference sequence). In nucleotides, the CDR3 is TGTGCCAGCAGTTCCGACAGGCGTCAGCCCCAGCATTTT. Translation: CASSSDRRQPQHF.

This clone was seen once. The CDR3 protein is CASSSGENGEKLFF. CDR3 coding DNA: TGTGCCAGCAGTTCGGGAGAAAACGGTGAAAAACTGTTTTTT. This sequence joins TRBV28 and TRBJ1-4, with no clear D. Germline V CDR1 and CDR2: MDHEN, SYDVKM. The CDR3 contains 14 residues. V lost 4 bases, J lost 7 bases, and 13 bases lay in between.

V is TRBV30 and J is TRBJ2-2, with D uncertain. Germline CDR1 and CDR2: GTSNPN and SVGIG (reference sequence). The V gene lost 0 bases and the J gene lost 2 bases, with 13 bases spanning the gap. This CDR3 contains 16 residues. The CDR3 bases are TGTGCCTGGAGTGTACAGACGAAAACTAACACCGGGGAGCTGTTTTTT. Translated, it gives CAWSVQTKTNTGELFF.

The CDR3, as DNA: TGTGCCTGGGTCGACTTTGCGGGAGAGACCCAGTACTTC. Its protein is CAWVDFAGETQYF. The chain couples TRBV30 to TRBJ2-5; TRBD2 is a possible D gene (5 bases). Germline V gene lookup returns CDR1 GTSNPN and CDR2 SVGIG (reference sequence). CDR3 length equals 13 residues. V lost 5 bases to trimming and J lost 4 bases, with 14 bases between them.